The 14 T cell receptor beta chains listed next were all sequenced from one sample in a study of blood T cell repertoires in COVID-19. Libraries were prepared by immunoSEQ multiplex PCR; TCRdb keeps only in-frame clonotypes and omits some of them. The data show 150,000 to 190,000 clones, about 79% seen once. The sequencing sample was made of peripheral blood. The source of these receptors is a woman in her 50s with acute or convalescent COVID-19.

V and J are TRBV19 and TRBJ2-2; D perhaps matches TRBD2 (6 bases). Trimming took 3 bases from V and 5 from J, leaving 13 bases between them. Germline CDR1 LNHDA, CDR2 SQIVND (reference sequence). This CDR3 is 15 amino acids long. In DNA, the CDR3 is TGTGCCAGTAGTATTCGGGAGTCTTATACCGGGGAGCTGTTTTTT. It specifies CASSIRESYTGELFF.

The rearrangement joins TRBV4-3 to TRBJ2-1; 7 nucleotides line up with TRBD1. CDR1 LGHNA and CDR2 YSLEER come from the germline V gene. The CDR3 has 13 residues. V was pared by 5 bases and J by 7 bases, with 5 bases of the junction left unmatched. CDR3 DNA: TGCGCCAGCAGCGACAGGGTTTGGAATGAGCAGTTCTTC. Protein product: CASSDRVWNEQFF.

The chain uses TRBV14 and TRBJ2-7, with 8 bases lining up with TRBD2. The CDR3 has 15 amino acids. Per the germline V gene, CDR1 is SGHDN and CDR2 is FVKESK. J lost 1 base, V lost 4 bases, and 6 bases had no gene match. The CDR3 DNA follows: TGTGCCAGCAGCCTGGGACTAGGCCGATCCTACGAGCAGTACTTC. Translation gives CASSLGLGRSYEQYF.

The chain links TRBV6-6 to TRBJ1-5, with D hard to call. The V gene lost 2 bases and the J gene lost 1 base, with 6 bases spanning the gap. The CDR3 is 14 amino acids. The germline V gene has CDR1 MNHNY and CDR2 SVGAGI (reference sequence). This CDR3 is CASSYPESNQPQHF. The CDR3, as DNA: TGTGCCAGCAGTTACCCGGAGAGCAATCAGCCCCAGCATTTT.

This CDR3 is CASSELPVTEAFF. CDR3 DNA: TGTGCCAGCAGTGAGCTACCCGTAACTGAAGCTTTCTTT. The chain is built from TRBV6-1 and TRBJ1-1; D remains ambiguous. Germline V CDR1 and CDR2: MNHNS, SASEGT. The CDR3 is 13 amino acids. V was trimmed by 3 bases and J by 5 bases, leaving 10 bases between them.

This chain links TRBV3-1 (or the pseudogene TRBV3-2) with TRBJ1-4; the D is unclear. Germline V gene lookup returns CDR1 LGHDT and CDR2 YNNKEL (reference sequence). This CDR3 comprises 15 residues. Trimming removed 2 bases at V and 9 bases at J, with 16 bases between. Here the CDR3 reads CASSQPTHSMKKLFF. The CDR3 DNA follows: TGTGCCAGCAGCCAACCGACACATTCTATGAAAAAACTGTTTTTT.

The chain combines TRBV25-1 with TRBJ1-6; no definite D call. CDR3 length: 14 residues. With 5 bases removed from V and 5 bases from J, the gap between germline ends came to 10 bases. Germline CDR1 and CDR2: MGHDK and SYGVNS. The CDR3 loop reads CASSRGSNNSPLHF. The CDR3 nucleotides are TGTGCCAGCAGTCGAGGTAGTAATAATTCACCCCTCCACTTT. The full variable domain, its missing parts supplied by reference TRBV25-1 and TRBJ1-6, is EADIYQTPRYLVIGTGKKITLECSQTMGHDKMYWYQQDPGMELHLIHYSYGVNSTEKGDLSSESTVSRIRTEHFPLTLESARPSHTSQYLCASSRGSNNSPLHFGNGTRLTVT.

This chain links TRBV6-2 or TRBV6-3 with TRBJ2-5, with 13 bases that match TRBD2. Germline V gene data show CDR1 as MNHEY and CDR2 as SVGEGT. The CDR3 has 18 residues. Losses at the gene ends were 0 bases for V and 1 base for J; bases not matched to a gene: 5. The CDR3 protein is CASSYSRLAGGIQETQYF. The CDR3 DNA sequence: TGTGCCAGCAGTTACTCGCGACTAGCGGGGGGTATCCAAGAGACCCAGTACTTC.

The chain has TRBV10-3 and TRBJ2-6; D is unclear. The V gene's germline CDR1 is ENHRY and CDR2 SYGVKD. This CDR3 spans 13 amino acids. V was cut by 6 bases and J by 2 bases, with 5 bases left in between. The CDR3 nucleotides are TGTGCCATCAGCCCAGCTGGGGCCAACGTCCTGACTTTC. Its protein is CAISPAGANVLTF.

The rearrangement joins TRBV4-3 to TRBJ2-2; D ambiguous. This CDR3 spans 14 amino acids. From germline, CDR1 is LGHNA and CDR2 YSLEER. V dropped 4 bases and J dropped 3 bases, with 9 bases sitting between them. This CDR3 is CASSLEKDTGELFF. CDR3 DNA sequence: TGCGCCAGCAGCCTGGAGAAAGACACCGGGGAGCTGTTTTTT.

The chain uses TRBV24-1 and TRBJ1-2; D ambiguous. Between the trimmed V and J ends, which lost 2 bases and 3 bases, there was a span of 9 bases. Per germline, CDR1 KGHDR and CDR2 SFDVKD. CDR3 length: 14 residues. CDR3 bases: TGTGCCACCAGTGATTCCGGTTCCGACTATGGCTACACCTTC. Translated, it gives CATSDSGSDYGYTF.

The chain carries TRBV7-9 and TRBJ2-1; D not certain. The V gene lost 5 bases and the J gene lost 7 bases, with 21 bases spanning the gap. Germline V gene data show CDR1 as SEHNR and CDR2 as FQNEAQ (reference sequence). The length of the CDR3 is 16 residues. The CDR3 reads CASSPNIGNLGNEQFF. CDR3 DNA sequence: TGTGCCAGCAGCCCCAACATCGGTAACCTCGGGAATGAGCAGTTCTTC. Based on the CDR3 plus reference TRBV7-9 and TRBJ2-1, the full variable domain is DTGVSQNPRHKITKRGQNVTFRCDPISEHNRLYWYRQTLGQGPEFLTYFQNEAQLEKSRLLSDRFSAERPKGSFSTLEIQRTEQGDSAMYLCASSPNIGNLGNEQFFGPGTRLTVL.

The chain has TRBV5-1 and TRBJ1-4, with D perhaps TRBD1 (5 bases). Germline assignment: CDR1 SGHRS and CDR2 YFSETQ. V was clipped by 1 base and J by 2 bases, with 9 bases between them. The CDR3 length is 15 residues. CDR3 protein: CASSLSGGTNEKLFF. In DNA form, the CDR3 reads TGCGCCAGCAGCTTGAGTGGGGGGACTAATGAAAAACTGTTTTTT.

The rearrangement uses TRBV7-2 and TRBJ2-3; TRBD2 agrees at 10 bases. Germline V gene sequence: CDR1 SGHTA, CDR2 FQGNSA. The J segment lost 5 bases and the V segment lost 2 bases, leaving 13 bases of the junction unmatched. The CDR3 loop spans 18 amino acids. The CDR3 spells CASSLFPSGRSLVDTQYF. The CDR3 DNA is TGTGCCAGCAGCTTATTTCCTAGCGGGAGATCGTTAGTAGATACGCAGTATTTT.